This T cell receptor (beta chain) was sequenced for a study of blood T cell repertoires in COVID-19. Study in general: In each case, the material was cDNA or gDNA derived from T cells, B-cell-depleted T cells, or PBMCs.

Sequencing used immunoSEQ multiplex PCR; TCRdb keeps in-frame clones, though not all of them. The repertoire consists of hundreds of thousands of clones, with just under 85% occurring once and the leading ten covering approximately 9.6%. This CDR3 has 14 amino acids. Per the germline V gene, CDR1 is SGHRS and CDR2 is YFSETQ. Trimming removed 2 bases at V and 5 bases at J, with 13 bases between. Material: peripheral blood. The source is a woman of 80 years or more with acute or convalescent COVID-19. The V and J genes are TRBV5-1 and TRBJ2-5; D might be TRBD2 (6 bases). The CDR3 sequence is CASSFLSGEETQYF. CDR3 sequence (DNA): TGCGCCAGCAGCTTTCTGTCGGGAGAGGAGACCCAGTACTTC.